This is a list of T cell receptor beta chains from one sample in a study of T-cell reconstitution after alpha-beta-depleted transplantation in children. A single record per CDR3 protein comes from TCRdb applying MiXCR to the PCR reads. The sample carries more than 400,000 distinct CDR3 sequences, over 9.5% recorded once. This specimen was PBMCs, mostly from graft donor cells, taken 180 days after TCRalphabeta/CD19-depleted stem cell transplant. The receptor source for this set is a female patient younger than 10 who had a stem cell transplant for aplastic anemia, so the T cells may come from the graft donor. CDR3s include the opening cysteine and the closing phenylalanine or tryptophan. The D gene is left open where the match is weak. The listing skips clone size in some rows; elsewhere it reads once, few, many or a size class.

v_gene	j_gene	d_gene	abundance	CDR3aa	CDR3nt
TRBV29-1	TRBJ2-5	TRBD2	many	CSVARRGDPAGETQYF	TGCAGCGTTGCCCGACGGGGGGATCCCGCCGGGGAGACCCAGTACTTC
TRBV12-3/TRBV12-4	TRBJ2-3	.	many	CASSPLSTGTDTQYF	TGTGCCAGCAGTCCCCTGAGCACAGGCACAGATACGCAGTATTTT
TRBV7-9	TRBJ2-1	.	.	CASSPLGGSYNEQFF	TGTGCCAGCAGCCCATTGGGGGGCAGTTACAATGAGCAGTTCTTC
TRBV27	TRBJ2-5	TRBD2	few	CASSLIPKSAGGKETQYF	TGTGCCAGCAGTTTAATCCCCAAGTCAGCGGGAGGGAAAGAGACCCAGTACTTC
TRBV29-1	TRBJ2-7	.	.	CSVESVDSYEQYF	TGCAGCGTTGAATCAGTAGACTCCTACGAGCAGTACTTC
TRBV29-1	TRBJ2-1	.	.	CSANRAGGHEQFF	TGCAGCGCCAACAGGGCTGGCGGACATGAGCAGTTCTTC
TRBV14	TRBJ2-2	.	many	CASSQEARNTGELFF	TGTGCCAGCAGCCAAGAAGCTCGGAACACCGGGGAGCTGTTTTTT
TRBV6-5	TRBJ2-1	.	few	CASSYSDSSYNEQFF	TGTGCCAGCAGTTACTCGGACAGCTCCTACAATGAGCAGTTCTTC
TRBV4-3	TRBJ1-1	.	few	CASSQGRGTFF	TGCGCCAGCAGCCAAGGACGGGGAACTTTCTTT
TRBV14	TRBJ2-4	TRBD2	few	CASSQDFQHAGVGAKNIQYF	TGTGCCAGCAGCCAAGATTTCCAGCATGCGGGGGTCGGAGCCAAAAACATTCAGTACTTC
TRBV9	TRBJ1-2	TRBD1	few	CASSVDIGIDRGPSNYGYTF	TGTGCCAGCAGCGTAGATATTGGGATTGACAGGGGACCGTCAAACTATGGCTACACCTTC
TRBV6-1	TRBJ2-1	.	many	CASRESSYNEQFF	TGTGCCAGCAGAGAGAGCTCCTACAATGAGCAGTTCTTC
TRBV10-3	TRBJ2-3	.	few	CAISHSGLAPDTQYF	TGTGCCATCTCCCACTCAGGGCTAGCACCCGATACGCAGTATTTT
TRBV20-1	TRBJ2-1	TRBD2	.	CSAESLAGDNEQFF	TGCAGTGCTGAGAGCCTAGCGGGAGACAATGAGCAGTTCTTC
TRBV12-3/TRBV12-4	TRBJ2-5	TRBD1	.	CASSSEQGARGETQYF	TGTGCCAGCAGTTCAGAACAGGGGGCTAGGGGAGAGACCCAGTACTTC
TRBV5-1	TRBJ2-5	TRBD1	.	CASSNTGQGLTQYF	TGCGCCAGCAGCAACACGGGACAGGGGCTGACCCAGTACTTC
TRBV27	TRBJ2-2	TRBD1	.	CASRSYRGRTGELFF	TGTGCCAGCAGGTCCTACAGGGGGCGAACCGGGGAGCTGTTTTTT
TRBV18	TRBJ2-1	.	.	CASSPSLGNEQFF	TGTGCCAGCTCACCAAGCCTTGGCAATGAGCAGTTCTTC
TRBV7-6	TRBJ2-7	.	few	CASSSGPGRAYF	TGTGCCAGCAGCTCCGGACCCGGCCGGGCGTACTTC
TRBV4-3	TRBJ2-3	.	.	CASSRERPRGGTDTQYF	TGCGCCAGCAGCCGCGAGCGGCCCAGGGGAGGCACAGATACGCAGTATTTT
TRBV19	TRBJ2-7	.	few	CASSTLNRAAYEQYF	TGTGCCAGTAGTACGTTGAACAGGGCAGCCTACGAGCAGTACTTC
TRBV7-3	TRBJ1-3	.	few	CASSPSRGNTIYF	TGTGCCAGCAGCCCCTCCAGGGGAAACACCATATATTTT
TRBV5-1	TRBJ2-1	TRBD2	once	CASSSTYPGLANNEQFF	TGCGCCAGCAGCTCAACCTACCCGGGACTAGCGAACAATGAGCAGTTCTTC
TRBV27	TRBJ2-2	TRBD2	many	CASSPLGPSGPPAGELFF	TGTGCCAGCAGTCCTCTTGGGCCTAGCGGCCCTCCCGCCGGGGAGCTGTTTTTT
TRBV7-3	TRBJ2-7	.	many	CASSKGRRNPYEQYF	TGTGCCAGCAGCAAAGGACGGCGGAATCCCTACGAGCAGTACTTC
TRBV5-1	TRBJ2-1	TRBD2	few	CASSFGRSGKYNEQFF	TGCGCCAGCAGCTTCGGTCGTAGCGGGAAGTACAATGAGCAGTTCTTC
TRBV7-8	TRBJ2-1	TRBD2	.	CASSRGGTYNEQFF	TGTGCCAGCAGCCGGGGGGGTACCTACAATGAGCAGTTCTTC
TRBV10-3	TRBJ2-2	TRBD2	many	CAIGLRTSGINTGELFF	TGTGCCATCGGGCTCCGGACTAGCGGGATTAACACCGGGGAGCTGTTTTTT
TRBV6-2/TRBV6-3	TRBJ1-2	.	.	CASSEQGRKGYTF	TGTGCCAGCAGCGAACAGGGACGGAAGGGCTACACCTTC
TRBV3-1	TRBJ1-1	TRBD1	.	CASSQWTGLGTEAFF	TGTGCCAGCAGCCAATGGACAGGATTAGGCACTGAAGCTTTCTTT
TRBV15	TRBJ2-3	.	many	CATSRGDTQYF	TGTGCCACCAGCAGAGGCGATACGCAGTATTTT
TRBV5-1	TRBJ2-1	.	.	CASREGSYNEQFF	TGCGCCAGCAGAGAGGGGTCCTACAATGAGCAGTTCTTC
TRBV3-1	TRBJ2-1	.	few	CASSPGAFGEQFF	TGTGCCAGCAGCCCCGGGGCTTTCGGTGAGCAGTTCTTC
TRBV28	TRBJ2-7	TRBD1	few	CASSSDRAYSYEQYF	TGTGCCAGCAGCTCGGACAGGGCTTACTCCTACGAGCAGTACTTC
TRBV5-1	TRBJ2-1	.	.	CASSLVTGAYNEQFF	TGCGCCAGCAGCTTGGTAACGGGTGCCTACAATGAGCAGTTCTTC
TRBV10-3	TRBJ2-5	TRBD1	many	CAISEDRSGGETQYF	TGTGCCATCAGTGAGGATCGGTCAGGGGGAGAGACCCAGTACTTC
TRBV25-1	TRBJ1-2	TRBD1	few	CASSEYQGQMSYGYTF	TGTGCCAGCAGTGAATATCAGGGACAGATGTCATATGGCTACACCTTC